This TCR beta chain was observed in a study of chemoradiotherapy in HPV16-positive cancers. The method was immunoSEQ multiplex PCR; TCRdb's version includes in-frame clones alone and lacks a portion of them. The sample contains around 11,000 clones, less than 80% of which appear only once. Over chemoradiotherapy, repertoires were sampled more than once. Sampling was performed from a patient who underwent chemoradiotherapy. This receptor was obtained from a human donor with HPV-associated anogenital cancer.

CDR3 region: CASSSRTGRSTDTQYF. The CDR3 nucleotides read TGTGCCAGCAGCTCTCGGACAGGGAGAAGCACAGATACGCAGTATTTT. The chain combines TRBV14 with TRBJ2-3, with 8 bases fitting TRBD1. Germline trimming cut 5 bases from V and 0 bases from J; bases unmatched to any gene: 7. Germline V gives CDR1 SGHDN, CDR2 FVKESK. The CDR3 runs to 16 residues.